Listed below are T cell receptor beta chains from one sample, sequenced in a study of T-cell memory formation after mild COVID-19. TCRdb ran MiXCR on the 5' RACE reads and lists one entry per CDR3 protein. The profile shows roughly 480,000 distinct CDR3 sequences, around 25% of them singletons. The specimen sequenced was PBMCs or a T cell subset sorted from them (not recorded which). The receptors here all came from an adult woman who had mild COVID-19 (a few samples of this study predate the infection). Cell type and time point are not known. The CDR3 runs from the conserved cysteine through the conserved F or W. D genes are given only for firm matches. Only part of the rows carry a size: once, few, many, or a class if the clone is expanded.

-,TRBD2,TRBV15,TRBJ2-3,CATSRGLAGVTQYF,TGTGCCACCAGCAGAGGACTAGCGGGAGTTACGCAGTATTTT
few,-,TRBV12-3/TRBV12-4,TRBJ2-2,CASRDLRDTGELFF,TGTGCCAGCAGGGACCTTCGGGACACCGGGGAGCTGTTTTTT
few,TRBD1,TRBV5-4,TRBJ2-2,CASNPDRESGELFF,TGTGCCAGCAACCCGGACAGGGAGAGCGGGGAGCTGTTTTTT
-,TRBD2,TRBV20-1,TRBJ2-1,CSAELAGGPRNEQFF,TGCAGTGCGGAGCTGGCGGGGGGGCCTCGGAATGAGCAGTTCTTC
few,TRBD1,TRBV20-1,TRBJ2-7,CSANSLGQGSSYEQYF,TGCAGTGCAAACAGCCTGGGACAGGGGAGCTCCTACGAGCAGTACTTC
-,-,TRBV7-3,TRBJ2-7,CASSLGYGDSSYEQYF,TGTGCCAGCAGCTTAGGTTACGGGGACTCCTCCTACGAGCAGTACTTC
-,-,TRBV5-8,TRBJ2-1,CASRRGNEQFF,TGTGCCAGCCGCAGAGGGAATGAGCAGTTCTTC
few,TRBD2,TRBV6-5,TRBJ2-2,CASSYSIPVAGVFTGELFF,TGTGCCAGCAGTTACTCGATCCCGGTAGCGGGAGTCTTTACCGGGGAGCTGTTTTTT
few,-,TRBV10-3,TRBJ2-7,CAIGSGYEQYF,TGTGCCATCGGGAGCGGTTACGAGCAGTACTTC
-,TRBD1,TRBV5-1,TRBJ1-2,CASSPGTQGYFGYTF,TGCGCCAGCAGCCCCGGGACACAGGGGTATTTTGGCTACACCTTC
-,-,TRBV6-5,TRBJ2-1,CASSPPFSYNEQFF,TGTGCCAGCTCTCCGCCCTTTTCCTACAATGAGCAGTTCTTC
few,TRBD1,TRBV5-1,TRBJ2-7,CASIPGTGSYEQYF,TGCGCCAGCATCCCGGGGACAGGGAGCTACGAGCAGTACTTC
few,TRBD1,TRBV10-3,TRBJ2-3,CAIRAGGITDTQYF,TGTGCCATCAGGGCAGGGGGAATAACAGATACGCAGTATTTT
-,-,TRBV5-1,TRBJ2-3,CASSFQGLGTDTQYF,TGCGCCAGCAGCTTTCAGGGACTGGGCACAGATACGCAGTATTTT
-,-,TRBV15,TRBJ2-6,CATSRGDLSGANVLTF,TGTGCCACCAGCAGAGGGGACCTCTCTGGGGCCAACGTCCTGACTTTC
few,-,TRBV5-1,TRBJ2-3,CASSPVGTATDTQYF,TGCGCCAGCAGCCCCGTGGGAACAGCCACAGATACGCAGTATTTT
many,-,TRBV5-1,TRBJ2-2,CASSSGNTGELFF,TGCGCCAGCAGCTCGGGAAACACCGGGGAGCTGTTTTTT
few,TRBD2,TRBV6-5,TRBJ2-3,CASSYLAGSGKTDKQYF,TGTGCCAGCAGTTACTTAGCAGGTAGCGGGAAAACAGATAAGCAGTATTTT
-,TRBD1,TRBV12-3/TRBV12-4,TRBJ1-6,CASSLGDRGESPLHF,TGTGCCAGCAGTTTAGGGGACAGGGGCGAATCACCCCTCCACTTT
once,-,TRBV9,TRBJ2-1,CASSVDTGEYNEQFF,TGTGCCAGCAGCGTAGATACGGGAGAATACAATGAGCAGTTCTTC
few,-,TRBV5-1,TRBJ2-5,CASSLLWEKGQETQYF,TGCGCCAGCAGTCTCCTATGGGAGAAAGGCCAAGAGACCCAGTACTTC
-,TRBD2,TRBV20-1,TRBJ2-3,CSARVPGRRTDTQYF,TGCAGTGCTAGAGTTCCCGGGAGGAGGACAGATACGCAGTATTTT
-,-,TRBV5-6,TRBJ2-5,CASRLLGETQYF,TGTGCCAGCAGGCTACTGGGGGAGACCCAGTACTTC